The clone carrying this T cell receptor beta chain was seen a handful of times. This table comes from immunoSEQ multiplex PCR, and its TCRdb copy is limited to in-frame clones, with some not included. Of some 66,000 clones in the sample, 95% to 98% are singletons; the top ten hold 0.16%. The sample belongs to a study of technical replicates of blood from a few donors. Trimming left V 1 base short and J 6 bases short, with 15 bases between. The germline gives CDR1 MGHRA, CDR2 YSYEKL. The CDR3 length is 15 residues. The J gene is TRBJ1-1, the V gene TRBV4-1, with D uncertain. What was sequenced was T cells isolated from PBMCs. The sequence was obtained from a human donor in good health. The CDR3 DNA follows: TGCGCCAGCAGCCAAGCCCCGGGAAGGTTCGCTGAAGCTTTCTTT. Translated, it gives CASSQAPGRFAEAFF.